This T cell receptor (beta chain) originates from a study of cytotoxic CD8 clonotypes in ibrutinib-treated CLL. Study-wide context: With a range of 6 to 36, the median treatment time before response samples were taken was approximately 12 months. Per sample, productive templates averaged around 260,000 and productive rearrangements averaged about 100,000.

On this clone: Its antigen is unidentified. Other DNA sequences in this specimen translate into the identical CDR3.

About 2 micrograms of genomic DNA came from cryopreserved PBMCs for TCR beta libraries. V was trimmed by 0 bases and J by 5 bases, leaving 10 bases between them. This CDR3 contains 14 residues. Per germline, CDR1 MNHEY and CDR2 SVGAGI. Generated by immunoSEQ multiplex PCR, the TCRdb table keeps only in-frame clones and is missing some. The sample shows 250,000 to 350,000 clones, approximately 76% of them seen only once. The study's findings and limits: Clonality climbed at ibrutinib response, then dropped toward baseline at progression.

The material sequenced was PBMCs, taken at disease progression, from a patient treated with ibrutinib. The rearrangement links TRBV6-5 to TRBJ1-2; maybe TRBD1 (5 bases). The receptor was derived from a human donor with chronic lymphocytic leukemia. The CDR3 loop is CASSYSAGGYGYTF. In DNA, the CDR3 is TGTGCCAGCAGTTACTCAGCCGGGGGATATGGCTACACCTTC.